Following are 7 T cell receptor beta chains from one sample sequenced in a study of T cells after yellow fever vaccination. TCRdb redid the calling of the 5' RACE reads with MiXCR, one entry per CDR3 protein. The repertoire holds under 550,000 distinct CDR3 sequences, about a fifth seen once, with about a sixth in the top ten. The source was PBMCs, collected roughly 20 days after the first yellow fever vaccination. These receptors were obtained from a man aged 18 to 35 who received the YFV17D yellow fever vaccine.

This clonotype showed up many times. V and J are TRBV5-1 and TRBJ2-3, with D hard to call. The germline V gene has CDR1 SGHRS and CDR2 YFSETQ. Trimming shortened V by 4 bases and J by 4 bases, and 10 bases separated the two germline ends. The CDR3 consists of 13 residues. CDR3 loop: CASSREFSDTQYF. DNA of the CDR3: TGCGCCAGCAGCCGAGAGTTTTCAGATACGCAGTATTTT.

This clonotype showed up just a few times. This chain connects TRBV5-1 to TRBJ2-7, with 9 bases lining up with TRBD1. Looked up from germline, CDR1 is SGHRS and CDR2 is YFSETQ. This CDR3 has 16 amino acids. V lost 4 bases and J lost 2; bases outside the gene matches: 10. CDR3 in DNA: TGCGCCAGCAGCCTGGGACCGGGACAGGGCCCCTACGAGCAGTACGTC. Translated: CASSLGPGQGPYEQYV.

The gene calls are TRBV7-8 and TRBJ1-5; D uncertain. V lost 4 bases and J 5 bases, leaving 9 bases between the germline ends. Germline V CDR1 and CDR2: SGHVS, FQNEAQ. The CDR3 consists of 13 residues. Written as DNA, the CDR3 is TGTGCCAGCAGCTCGACCCCCTATCAGCCCCAGCATTTT. Protein product: CASSSTPYQPQHF.

V usage is TRBV4-2 and J usage is TRBJ2-2; 7 positions match TRBD2. Trimming at V came to 3 bases and at J to 7 bases, leaving 8 bases not matched to a gene. This CDR3 is 15 amino acids long. CDR1 LGHNA and CDR2 YNFKEQ come from the germline V gene. CDR3 protein: CASSQGGGGSGELFF. The CDR3 DNA reads TGTGCCAGCAGCCAGGGCGGGGGAGGGAGCGGGGAGCTGTTTTTT.

V and J are TRBV7-2 and TRBJ2-1; D might be TRBD2 (6 bases). CDR3 length: 15 amino acids. Trimming took off 3 bases at V and 4 bases at J, with 13 bases between the two ends. Germline V gives CDR1 SGHTA, CDR2 FQGNSA. The CDR3, as DNA: TGTGCCAGCAGCTTTCGGGGGACGGCTTACAATGAGCAGTTCTTC. Translating gives CASSFRGTAYNEQFF.

The V call is TRBV24-1, the J call TRBJ2-1, with TRBD1 matching over 10 bases. The CDR3 runs 18 residues. V lost 4 bases to trimming and J lost 5 bases; unmatched junction nucleotides: 13. Per the germline V gene, CDR1 is KGHDR and CDR2 is SFDVKD. The CDR3 sequence: CATSEAPGQGMENNEQFF. CDR3 nucleotides: TGTGCCACCAGTGAGGCCCCGGGACAGGGGATGGAGAACAATGAGCAGTTCTTC.

The chain combines TRBV4-3 with TRBJ1-5; D not certain. CDR1 and CDR2 from the germline V gene are LGHNA and YSLEER. CDR3 length: 15 residues. Trimming cost V 4 bases and J 0 bases, with 10 bases left between them. The CDR3 sequence: CASSPLIGSNQPQHF. Here the CDR3 DNA reads TGCGCCAGCAGCCCGCTAATTGGTAGCAATCAGCCCCAGCATTTT.